A selection of T cell receptor beta chains follows, all from one sample in a study of Ad26.COV2.S vaccination and SARS-CoV-2 variants. Sequencing used immunoSEQ multiplex PCR; TCRdb keeps in-frame clones, though not all of them. The sample has around 94,000 clones, over 60% seen once. The sequenced sample was peripheral blood, obtained after recovery from COVID-19. The receptors come from a human donor who had recovered from COVID-19. CDR3s include the opening cysteine and the closing phenylalanine or tryptophan. A D gene is named only where the DNA matches it firmly. Rows may omit the clone size; those that give it use once, few, many or a size class.

J gene,clone size,D gene,V gene,CDR3 protein,CDR3 DNA
TRBJ2-3,.,.,TRBV9,CASSVELKRSDTQYF,TGTGCCAGCAGCGTAGAACTGAAGAGGTCAGATACGCAGTATTTT
TRBJ1-4,.,TRBD1,TRBV19,CASNSGQGANEKLFF,TGTGCCAGTAACTCCGGACAGGGGGCTAATGAAAAACTGTTTTTT
TRBJ1-3,.,.,TRBV7-3,CASSLARGNTIYF,TGTGCCAGCAGCCTTGCTAGGGGAAACACCATATATTTT
TRBJ2-5,.,.,TRBV28,CASSLTGTGSQYF,TGTGCCAGCAGTTTAACCGGGACTGGGTCCCAGTACTTC
TRBJ2-2,.,.,TRBV19,CASSIKAPANTGELFF,TGTGCCAGTAGTATAAAGGCACCCGCGAACACCGGGGAGCTGTTTTTT
TRBJ1-4,.,.,TRBV6-1,CASSELGLSGEKLFF,TGTGCCAGCAGTGAACTCGGACTTAGCGGGGAAAAACTGTTTTTT
TRBJ2-2,.,.,TRBV7-6,CASSLVGDLNTGELFF,TGTGCCAGCAGCTTAGTAGGGGATCTAAACACCGGGGAGCTGTTTTTT
TRBJ2-2,.,TRBD1,TRBV5-1,CASSPGGQEIGELFF,TGCGCCAGCAGCCCCGGGGGACAGGAGATAGGGGAGCTGTTTTTT
TRBJ1-1,.,.,TRBV4-1,CASSQEAGTEAFF,TGCGCCAGCAGCCAAGAGGCGGGCACTGAAGCTTTCTTT
TRBJ1-6,many,.,TRBV5-4,CASSERNSPLHF,TGTGCCAGCAGCGAGCGAAATTCACCCCTCCACTTT
TRBJ1-2,.,.,TRBV7-3,CASSLTPGAYGYTF,TGTGCCAGCAGCTTAACGCCCGGGGCGTATGGCTACACCTTC